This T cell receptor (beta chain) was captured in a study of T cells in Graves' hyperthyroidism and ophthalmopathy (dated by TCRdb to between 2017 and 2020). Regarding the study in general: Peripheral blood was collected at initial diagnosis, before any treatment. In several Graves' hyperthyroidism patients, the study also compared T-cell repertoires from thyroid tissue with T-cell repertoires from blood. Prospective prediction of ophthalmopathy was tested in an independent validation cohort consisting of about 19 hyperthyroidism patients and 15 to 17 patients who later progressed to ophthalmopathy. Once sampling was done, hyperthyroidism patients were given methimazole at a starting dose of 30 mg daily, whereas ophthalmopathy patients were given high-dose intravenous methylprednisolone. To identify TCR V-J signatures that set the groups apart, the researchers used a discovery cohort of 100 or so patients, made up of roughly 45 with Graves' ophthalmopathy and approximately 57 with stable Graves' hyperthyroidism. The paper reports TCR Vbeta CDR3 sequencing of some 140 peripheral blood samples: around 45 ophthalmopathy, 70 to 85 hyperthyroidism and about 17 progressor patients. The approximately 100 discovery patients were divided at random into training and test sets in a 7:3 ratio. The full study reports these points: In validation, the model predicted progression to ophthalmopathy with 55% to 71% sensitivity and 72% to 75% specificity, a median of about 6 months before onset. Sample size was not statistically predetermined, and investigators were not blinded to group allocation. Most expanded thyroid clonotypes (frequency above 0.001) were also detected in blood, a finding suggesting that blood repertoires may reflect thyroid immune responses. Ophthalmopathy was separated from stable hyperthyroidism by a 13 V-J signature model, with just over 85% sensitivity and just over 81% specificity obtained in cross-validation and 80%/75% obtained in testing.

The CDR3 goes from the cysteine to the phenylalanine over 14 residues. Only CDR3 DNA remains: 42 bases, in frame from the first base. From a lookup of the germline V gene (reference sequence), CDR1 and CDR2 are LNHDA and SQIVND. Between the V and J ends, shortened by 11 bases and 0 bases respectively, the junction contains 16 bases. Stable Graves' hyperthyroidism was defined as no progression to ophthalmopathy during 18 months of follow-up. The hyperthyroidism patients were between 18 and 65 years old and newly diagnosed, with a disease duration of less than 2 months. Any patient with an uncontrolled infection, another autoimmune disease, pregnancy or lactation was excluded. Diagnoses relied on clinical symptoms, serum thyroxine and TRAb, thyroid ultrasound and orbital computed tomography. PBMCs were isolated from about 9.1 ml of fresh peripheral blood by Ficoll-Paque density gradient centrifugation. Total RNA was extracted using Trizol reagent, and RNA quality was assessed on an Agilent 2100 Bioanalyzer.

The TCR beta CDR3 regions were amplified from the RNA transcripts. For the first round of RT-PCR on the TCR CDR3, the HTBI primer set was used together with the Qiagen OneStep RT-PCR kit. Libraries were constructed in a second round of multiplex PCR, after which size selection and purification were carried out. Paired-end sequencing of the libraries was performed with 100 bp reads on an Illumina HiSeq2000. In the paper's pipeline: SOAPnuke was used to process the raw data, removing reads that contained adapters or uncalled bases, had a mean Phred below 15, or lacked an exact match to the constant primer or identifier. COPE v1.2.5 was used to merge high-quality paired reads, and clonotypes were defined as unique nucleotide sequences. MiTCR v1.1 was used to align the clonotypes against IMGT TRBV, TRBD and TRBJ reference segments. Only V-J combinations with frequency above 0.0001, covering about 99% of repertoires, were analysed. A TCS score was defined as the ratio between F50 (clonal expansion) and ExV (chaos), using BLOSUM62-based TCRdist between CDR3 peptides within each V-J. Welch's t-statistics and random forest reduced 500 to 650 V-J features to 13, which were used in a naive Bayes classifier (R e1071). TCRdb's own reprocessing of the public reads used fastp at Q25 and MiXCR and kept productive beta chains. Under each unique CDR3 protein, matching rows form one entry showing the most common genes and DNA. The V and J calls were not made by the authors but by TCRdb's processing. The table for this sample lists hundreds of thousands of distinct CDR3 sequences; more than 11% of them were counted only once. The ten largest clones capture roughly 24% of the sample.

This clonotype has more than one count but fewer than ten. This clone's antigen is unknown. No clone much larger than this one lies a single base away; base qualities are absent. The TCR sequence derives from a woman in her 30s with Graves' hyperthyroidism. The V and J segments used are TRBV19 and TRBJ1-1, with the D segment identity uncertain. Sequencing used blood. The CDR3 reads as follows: CASTETGVNTEAFF. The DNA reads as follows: TGTGCCTCCACTGAGACTGGGGTGAACACTGAAGCTTTCTTT.